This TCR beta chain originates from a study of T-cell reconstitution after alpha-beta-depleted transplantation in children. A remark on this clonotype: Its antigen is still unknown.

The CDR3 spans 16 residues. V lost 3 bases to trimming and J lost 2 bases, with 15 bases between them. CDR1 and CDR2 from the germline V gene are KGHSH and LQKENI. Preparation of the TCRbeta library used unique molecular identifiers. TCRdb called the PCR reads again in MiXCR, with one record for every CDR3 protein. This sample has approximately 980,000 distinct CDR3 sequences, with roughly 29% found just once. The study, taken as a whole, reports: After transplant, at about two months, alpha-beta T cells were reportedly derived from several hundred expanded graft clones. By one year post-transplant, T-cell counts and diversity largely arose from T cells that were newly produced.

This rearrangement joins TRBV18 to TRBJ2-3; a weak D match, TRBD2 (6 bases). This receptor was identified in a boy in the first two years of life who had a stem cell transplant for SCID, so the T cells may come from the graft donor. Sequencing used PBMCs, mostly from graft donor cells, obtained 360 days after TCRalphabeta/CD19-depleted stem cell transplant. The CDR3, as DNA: TGTGCCAGCTCACCTTACTACGGGGGATCCACAGATACGCAGTATTTT. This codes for CASSPYYGGSTDTQYF.